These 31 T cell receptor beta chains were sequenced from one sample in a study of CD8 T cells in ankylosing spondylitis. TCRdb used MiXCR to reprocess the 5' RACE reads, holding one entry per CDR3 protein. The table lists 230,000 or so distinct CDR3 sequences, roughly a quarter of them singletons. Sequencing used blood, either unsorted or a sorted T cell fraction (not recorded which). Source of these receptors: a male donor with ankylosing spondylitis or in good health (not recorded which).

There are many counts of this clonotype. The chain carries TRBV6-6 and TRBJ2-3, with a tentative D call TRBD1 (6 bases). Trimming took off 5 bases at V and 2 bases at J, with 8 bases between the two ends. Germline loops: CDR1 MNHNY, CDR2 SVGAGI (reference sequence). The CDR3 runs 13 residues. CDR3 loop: CASSNRVTDTQYF. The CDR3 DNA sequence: TGTGCCAGCAGTAACAGGGTCACAGATACGCAGTATTTT.

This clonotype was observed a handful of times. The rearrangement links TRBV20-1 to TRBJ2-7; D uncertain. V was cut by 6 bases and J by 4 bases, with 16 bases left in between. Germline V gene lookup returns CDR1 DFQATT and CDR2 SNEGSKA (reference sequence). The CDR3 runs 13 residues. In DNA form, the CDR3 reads TGCAGTGCCCGCGACGGAAGCTATTACGAGCAGTACTTC. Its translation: CSARDGSYYEQYF.

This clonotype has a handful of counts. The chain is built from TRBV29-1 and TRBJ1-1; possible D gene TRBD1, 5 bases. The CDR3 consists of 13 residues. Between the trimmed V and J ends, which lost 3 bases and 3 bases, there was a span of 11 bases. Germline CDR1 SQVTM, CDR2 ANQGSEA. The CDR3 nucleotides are TGCAGCGTTGATAGGTTGGGGGACACTGAAGCTTTCTTT. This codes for CSVDRLGDTEAFF.

The CDR3 is CASSFTQSYGYTF. Written as DNA, the CDR3 is TGTGCCAGCAGCTTCACGCAGTCCTATGGCTACACCTTC. The genes are TRBV5-5 and TRBJ1-2; D is undetermined. CDR1 is SGHKS and CDR2 is YYEKEE in the germline V gene (reference sequence). Trimming took 2 bases from V and 4 from J, leaving 9 bases between them. The CDR3 runs 13 residues.

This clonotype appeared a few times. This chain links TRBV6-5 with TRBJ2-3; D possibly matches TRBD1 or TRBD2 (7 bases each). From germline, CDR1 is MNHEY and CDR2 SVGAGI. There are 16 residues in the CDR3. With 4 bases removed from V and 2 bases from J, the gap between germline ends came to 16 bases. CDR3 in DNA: TGTGCCAGCAGTTCCCCCCCAGGGGGGGTCACAGATACGCAGTATTTT. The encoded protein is CASSSPPGGVTDTQYF.

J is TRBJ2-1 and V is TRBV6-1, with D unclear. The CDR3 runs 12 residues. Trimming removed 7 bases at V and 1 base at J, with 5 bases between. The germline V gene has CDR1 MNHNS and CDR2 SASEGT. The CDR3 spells CASTHSYNEQFF. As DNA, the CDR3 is TGTGCCAGCACTCATTCCTACAATGAGCAGTTCTTC.

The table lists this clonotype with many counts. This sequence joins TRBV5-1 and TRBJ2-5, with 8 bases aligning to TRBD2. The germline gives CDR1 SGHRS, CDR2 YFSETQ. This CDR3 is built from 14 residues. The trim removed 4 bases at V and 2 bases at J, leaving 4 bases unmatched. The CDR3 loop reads CASSPGGQQETQYF. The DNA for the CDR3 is TGCGCCAGCAGCCCGGGGGGGCAGCAAGAGACCCAGTACTTC.

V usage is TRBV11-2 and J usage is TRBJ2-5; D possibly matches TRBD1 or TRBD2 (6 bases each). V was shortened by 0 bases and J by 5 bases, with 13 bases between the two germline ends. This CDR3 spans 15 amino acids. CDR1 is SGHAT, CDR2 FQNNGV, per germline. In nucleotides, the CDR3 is TGTGCCAGCAGCTTAGACTCTCGGGGGCGGGAGACCCAGTACTTC. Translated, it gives CASSLDSRGRETQYF.

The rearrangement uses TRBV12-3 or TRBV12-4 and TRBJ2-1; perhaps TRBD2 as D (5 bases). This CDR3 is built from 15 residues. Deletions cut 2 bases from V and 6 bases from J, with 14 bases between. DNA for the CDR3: TGTGCCAGCAGTTTAATGGGCCCAGAGGGCAATGAGCAGTTCTTC. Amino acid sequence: CASSLMGPEGNEQFF.

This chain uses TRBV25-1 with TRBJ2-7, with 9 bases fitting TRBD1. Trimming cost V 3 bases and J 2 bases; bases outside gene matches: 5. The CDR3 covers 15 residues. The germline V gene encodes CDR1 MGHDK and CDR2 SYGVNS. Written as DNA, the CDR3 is TGTGCCAGCAGTGACCTCGGGACAGGGACCTACGAGCAGTACTTC. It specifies CASSDLGTGTYEQYF.

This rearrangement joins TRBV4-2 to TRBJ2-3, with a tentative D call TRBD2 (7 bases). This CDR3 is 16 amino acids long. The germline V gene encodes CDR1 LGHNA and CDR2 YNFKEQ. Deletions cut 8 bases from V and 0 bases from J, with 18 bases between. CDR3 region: CASSLEGGVSTDTQYF. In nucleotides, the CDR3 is TGTGCCAGCTCCTTGGAGGGGGGGGTCAGCACAGATACGCAGTATTTT.

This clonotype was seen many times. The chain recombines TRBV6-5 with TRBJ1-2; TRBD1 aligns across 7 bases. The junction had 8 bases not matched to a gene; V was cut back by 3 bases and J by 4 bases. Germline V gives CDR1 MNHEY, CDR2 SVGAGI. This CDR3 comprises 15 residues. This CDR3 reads CASSYRNTGAYGYTF. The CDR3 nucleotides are TGTGCCAGCAGTTATCGAAACACAGGGGCCTATGGCTACACCTTC.

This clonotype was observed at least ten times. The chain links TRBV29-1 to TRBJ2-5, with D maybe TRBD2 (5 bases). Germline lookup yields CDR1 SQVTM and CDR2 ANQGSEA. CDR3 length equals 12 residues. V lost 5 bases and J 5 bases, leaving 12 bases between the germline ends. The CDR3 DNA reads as TGCAGCGTTATGGCCGGGGAGGAGACCCAGTACTTC. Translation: CSVMAGEETQYF.

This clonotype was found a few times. In nucleotides, the CDR3 is TGCAGTGCTAGCATAAATAGGGGGGGGCCGACAGATACGCAGTATTTT. Its translation is CSASINRGGPTDTQYF. This rearrangement joins TRBV20-1 to TRBJ2-3; perhaps TRBD2 as D (7 bases). Germline-derived CDR1 and CDR2 are DFQATT and SNEGSKA (reference sequence). V gave up 3 bases and J gave up 3 bases, with 19 bases separating them. The CDR3 loop spans 16 amino acids.

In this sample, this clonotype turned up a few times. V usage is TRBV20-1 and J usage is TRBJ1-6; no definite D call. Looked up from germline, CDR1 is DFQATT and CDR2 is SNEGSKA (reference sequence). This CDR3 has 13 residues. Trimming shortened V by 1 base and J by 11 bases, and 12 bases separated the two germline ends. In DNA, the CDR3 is TGCAGTGCTAGAGTTCGGATCGGAGCACCCCTCCACTTT. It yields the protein CSARVRIGAPLHF.

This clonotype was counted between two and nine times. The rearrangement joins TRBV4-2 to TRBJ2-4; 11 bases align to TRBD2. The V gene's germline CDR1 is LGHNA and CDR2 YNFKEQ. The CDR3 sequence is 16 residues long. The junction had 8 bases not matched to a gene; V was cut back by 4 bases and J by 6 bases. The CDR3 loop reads CASSPSVAGGRNIQYF. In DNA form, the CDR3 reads TGTGCCAGCAGCCCCAGTGTAGCGGGGGGGAGAAACATTCAGTACTTC.

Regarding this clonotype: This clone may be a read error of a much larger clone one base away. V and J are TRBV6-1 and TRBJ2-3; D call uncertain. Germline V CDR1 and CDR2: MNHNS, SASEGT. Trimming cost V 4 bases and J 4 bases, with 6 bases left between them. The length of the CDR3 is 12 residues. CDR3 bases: TGTGCCAGCAGTGGAGTGCCAGATACGCAGTATTTT. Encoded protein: CASSGVPDTQYF.

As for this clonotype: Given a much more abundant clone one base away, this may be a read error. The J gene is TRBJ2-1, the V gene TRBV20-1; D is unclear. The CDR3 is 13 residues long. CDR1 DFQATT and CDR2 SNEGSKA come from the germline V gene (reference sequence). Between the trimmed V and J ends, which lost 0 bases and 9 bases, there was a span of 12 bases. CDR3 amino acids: CSARDPYRAEQFF. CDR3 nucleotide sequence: TGCAGTGCTAGAGACCCATATCGGGCTGAGCAGTTCTTC.

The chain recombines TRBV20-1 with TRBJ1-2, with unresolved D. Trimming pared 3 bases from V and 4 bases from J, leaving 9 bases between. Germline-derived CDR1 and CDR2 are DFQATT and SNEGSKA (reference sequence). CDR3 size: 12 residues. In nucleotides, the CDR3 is TGCAGTGCTAGTTTGTCGGGCTATGGCTACACCTTC. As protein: CSASLSGYGYTF.

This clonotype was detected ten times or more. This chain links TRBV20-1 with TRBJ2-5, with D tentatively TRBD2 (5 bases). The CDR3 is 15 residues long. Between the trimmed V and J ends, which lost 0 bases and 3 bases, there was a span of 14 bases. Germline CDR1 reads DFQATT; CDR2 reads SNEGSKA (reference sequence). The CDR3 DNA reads TGCAGTGCTAGAGAGTTAGGGAGCCTTGAAGAGACCCAGTACTTC. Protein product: CSARELGSLEETQYF.

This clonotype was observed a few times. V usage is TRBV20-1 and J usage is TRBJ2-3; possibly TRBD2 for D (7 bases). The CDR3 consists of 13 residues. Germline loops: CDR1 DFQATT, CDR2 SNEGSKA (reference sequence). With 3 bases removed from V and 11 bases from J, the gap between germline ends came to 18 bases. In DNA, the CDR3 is TGCAGTGCTAGGGAGCGGGGAGGGGGAGGGCAGTATTTT. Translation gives CSARERGGGGQYF.

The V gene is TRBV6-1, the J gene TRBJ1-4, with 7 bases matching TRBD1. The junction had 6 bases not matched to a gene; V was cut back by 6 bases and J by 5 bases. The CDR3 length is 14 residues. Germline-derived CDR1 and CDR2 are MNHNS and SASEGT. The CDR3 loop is CASSPGQRNEKLFF. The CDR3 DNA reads TGTGCCAGCAGCCCGGGACAGCGCAATGAAAAACTGTTTTTT.

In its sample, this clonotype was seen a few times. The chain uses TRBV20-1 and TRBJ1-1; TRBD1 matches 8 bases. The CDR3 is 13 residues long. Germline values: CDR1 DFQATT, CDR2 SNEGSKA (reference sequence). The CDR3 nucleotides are TGCAGGGGGATGACAGGGGTAGGAACTGAAGCTTTCTTT. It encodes CRGMTGVGTEAFF.

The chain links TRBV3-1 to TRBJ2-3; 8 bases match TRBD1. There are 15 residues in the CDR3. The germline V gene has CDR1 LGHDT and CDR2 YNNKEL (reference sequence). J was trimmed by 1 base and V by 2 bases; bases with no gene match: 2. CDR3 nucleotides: TGTGCCAGCAGCCAATCGGGACAGGGCACAGATACGCAGTATTTT. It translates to CASSQSGQGTDTQYF.

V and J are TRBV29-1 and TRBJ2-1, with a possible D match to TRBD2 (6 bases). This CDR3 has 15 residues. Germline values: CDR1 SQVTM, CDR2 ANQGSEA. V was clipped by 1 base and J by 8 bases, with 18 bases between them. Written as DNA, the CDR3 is TGCAGCGTTGAAGGGGCGCGGTTGGGGGAGGATGAGCAGTTCTTC. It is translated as CSVEGARLGEDEQFF.

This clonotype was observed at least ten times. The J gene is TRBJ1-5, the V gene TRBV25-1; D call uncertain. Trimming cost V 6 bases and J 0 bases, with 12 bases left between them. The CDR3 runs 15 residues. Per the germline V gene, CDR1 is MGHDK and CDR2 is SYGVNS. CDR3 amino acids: CASSPAGYSNQPQHF. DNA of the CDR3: TGTGCCAGCAGCCCTGCCGGGTATAGCAATCAGCCCCAGCATTTT.

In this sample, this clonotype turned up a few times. The CDR3 DNA sequence: TGCAGTGCTAGAGACAGGGCCAATGAGCAGTTCTTC. Amino acid sequence: CSARDRANEQFF. The J gene is TRBJ2-1, the V gene TRBV20-1, with D perhaps TRBD1 (5 bases). The V end was cut by 0 bases, the J end by 6 bases, with 6 bases between. This CDR3 has 12 amino acids. Germline CDR1 and CDR2: DFQATT and SNEGSKA (reference sequence).

Here the CDR3 DNA reads TGCAGTGCTAGAGAAGTATCGAACACCGGGGAGCTGTTTTTT. Protein sequence: CSAREVSNTGELFF. The chain combines TRBV20-1 with TRBJ2-2; D not resolved. The CDR3 runs to 14 residues. Trimming took off 0 bases at V and 0 bases at J, with 5 bases between the two ends. Germline CDR1 and CDR2: DFQATT and SNEGSKA (reference sequence).

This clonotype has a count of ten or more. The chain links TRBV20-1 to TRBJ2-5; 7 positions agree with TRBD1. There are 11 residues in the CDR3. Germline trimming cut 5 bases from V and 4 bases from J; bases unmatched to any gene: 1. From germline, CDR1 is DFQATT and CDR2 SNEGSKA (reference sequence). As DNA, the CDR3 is TGCAGTGCTGGGACAGTAGAGACCCAGTACTTC. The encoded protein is CSAGTVETQYF.

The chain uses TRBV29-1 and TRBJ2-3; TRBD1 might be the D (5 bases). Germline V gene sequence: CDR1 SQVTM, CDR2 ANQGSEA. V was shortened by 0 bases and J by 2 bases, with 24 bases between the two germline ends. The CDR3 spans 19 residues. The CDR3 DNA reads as TGCAGCGTTGAAGATTATGATAGTAGGGCAGGGTTGGTCACAGATACGCAGTATTTT. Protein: CSVEDYDSRAGLVTDTQYF.

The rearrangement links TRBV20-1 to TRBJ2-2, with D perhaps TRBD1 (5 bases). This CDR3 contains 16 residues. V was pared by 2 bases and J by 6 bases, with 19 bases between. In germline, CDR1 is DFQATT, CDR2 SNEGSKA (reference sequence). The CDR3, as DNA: TGCAGTGCTAGACCCCCAGGGCTAGGGATGGCCGGGGAGCTGTTTTTT. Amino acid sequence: CSARPPGLGMAGELFF.